A single sample is the source of the 27 T cell receptor beta chains below, sequenced in a study of cytomegalovirus exposure and HLA in healthy donors. PCR was performed using 60 Vbeta and 13 Jbeta primers. Libraries were prepared by immunoSEQ multiplex PCR; TCRdb keeps only in-frame clonotypes and omits some of them. There are some 78,000 clones in the sample; about four fifths occur only once, and 32% lies in the top ten. Sequenced input: PBMCs. These TCRs come from a man aged 50 or older in good health and CMV-seropositive.

The chain is built from TRBV7-2 and TRBJ2-7, with 9 bases lining up with TRBD1. The germline CDR1 and CDR2 sequences are SGHTA and FQGNSA. CDR3 length: 16 residues. The ends lost 5 bases at V and 6 bases at J; junction bases unmatched: 14. CDR3 loop: CASSPMGPGQGVEQYF. The CDR3 nucleotides are TGTGCCAGCAGCCCCATGGGACCGGGACAGGGTGTCGAGCAGTACTTC.

The DNA for the CDR3 is TGTGCCAGCAGCTTGCTATTGAGGGCAGATACGCAGTATTTT. Translation gives CASSLLLRADTQYF. The V and J genes are TRBV5-6 and TRBJ2-3; TRBD2 is a possible D gene (5 bases). Deletions cut 1 base from V and 4 bases from J, with 10 bases between. The germline gives CDR1 SGHDT, CDR2 YYEEEE. CDR3 length equals 14 residues. The entire variable domain, with the rest obtained from reference TRBV5-6 and TRBJ2-3, is as follows: DAGVTQSPTHLIKTRGQQVTLRCSPKSGHDTVSWYQQALGQGPQFIFQYYEEEERQRGNFPDRFSGHQFPNYSSELNVNALLLGDSALYLCASSLLLRADTQYFGPGTRLTVL.

The chain links TRBV7-3 to TRBJ2-7; 9 bases are shared with TRBD2. The CDR3 is 15 amino acids. J gave up 6 bases and V 5 bases, and 11 bases lay outside the gene matches. Germline V gene lookup returns CDR1 SGHTA and CDR2 FQGTGA. In DNA, the CDR3 is TGTGCCAGCAGCGCTGGTCCTAGCGGGGCAAGCGAGCAGTACTTC. This codes for CASSAGPSGASEQYF.

This rearrangement joins TRBV27 to TRBJ2-2; 7 nucleotides align to TRBD1. V shed 5 bases and J 6 bases; nucleotides not matched to a gene: 9. Germline V lookup: CDR1 MNHEY, CDR2 SMNVEV (reference sequence). The CDR3 consists of 15 residues. The CDR3 sequence: CASSRQGQWAGELFF. CDR3 in DNA: TGTGCCAGCAGTCGACAGGGACAGTGGGCCGGGGAGCTGTTTTTT.

CDR3 DNA sequence: TGTGCCAGCAGTTATGCCTGGGGCAGTGAGCAGTTCTTC. It is translated as CASSYAWGSEQFF. The rearrangement joins TRBV6-5 to TRBJ2-1; perhaps TRBD1 as D (5 bases). The V gene lost 3 bases and the J gene lost 9 bases, with 12 bases spanning the gap. The CDR3 extends over 13 amino acids. Germline V CDR1 and CDR2: MNHEY, SVGAGI.

The chain uses TRBV7-3 and TRBJ2-3; 12 bases match TRBD2. V lost 3 bases and J lost 5; bases outside the gene matches: 3. This CDR3 has 15 amino acids. Germline assignment: CDR1 SGHTA and CDR2 FQGTGA. CDR3 sequence (DNA): TGTGCCAGCAGCTTGACTAGCGGGAGCGGAGATACGCAGTATTTT. Amino acids: CASSLTSGSGDTQYF.

The rearrangement joins TRBV16 to TRBJ2-1; 8 bases align to TRBD2. J gave up 0 bases and V 4 bases, and 8 bases lay outside the gene matches. Germline assignment: CDR1 KGHSY and CDR2 FQNENV. The CDR3 covers 17 residues. The DNA of the CDR3 is TGTGCCAGCAGCCGAACTAGCGGAACAAGCTCCTACAATGAGCAGTTCTTC. Its protein is CASSRTSGTSSYNEQFF.

The chain uses TRBV5-6 and TRBJ1-2, with 11 bases aligning to TRBD1. Germline CDR1 is SGHDT and CDR2 is YYEEEE. The V and J ends lost 2 bases and 3 bases, in that order; junction bases with no gene match: 15. The CDR3 is made up of 19 amino acids. In DNA form, the CDR3 reads TGTGCCAGCAGCTTAGATCTCTGGGACAGGGGGAACCAGGACTATGGCTACACCTTC. Translating it yields CASSLDLWDRGNQDYGYTF.

V and J are TRBV6-5 and TRBJ1-2, with TRBD1 identical over 9 bases. The CDR3 length is 14 residues. J was trimmed by 1 base and V by 7 bases; bases with no gene match: 4. In germline, CDR1 is MNHEY, CDR2 SVGAGI. The CDR3 sequence: CASKRTGDNYGYTF. In DNA, the CDR3 is TGTGCCAGCAAGCGGACAGGGGATAACTATGGCTACACCTTC.

The CDR3 reads CASSLLRGQGSLGNQPQHF. The CDR3 coding sequence is TGTGCCAGCAGCTTACTTCGGGGACAGGGCAGTTTGGGCAATCAGCCCCAGCATTTT. The V gene is TRBV7-2, the J gene TRBJ1-5, with 9 bases identical to TRBD1. The V segment lost 2 bases and the J segment 2 bases; nucleotides outside the gene matches: 13. This CDR3 contains 19 residues. Germline CDR1 reads SGHTA; CDR2 reads FQGNSA.

This clone came up once. This chain joins TRBV29-1 and TRBJ2-3; 12 bases align to TRBD2. Per germline, CDR1 SQVTM and CDR2 ANQGSEA. The ends lost 6 bases at V and 4 bases at J; junction bases unmatched: 5. The CDR3 length is 14 residues. In DNA form, the CDR3 reads TGCAGCGTGGCGACTAGCGGGAGAGCAGATACGCAGTATTTT. It translates to CSVATSGRADTQYF.

The genes are TRBV19 and TRBJ2-7; 15 nucleotides agree with TRBD2. Germline loops: CDR1 LNHDA, CDR2 SQIVND (reference sequence). CDR3 length: 17 amino acids. After removal of 5 bases from V and 4 bases from J, the junction contained 9 bases not matched to a gene. The CDR3 loop reads CASSSGLAGGIEYEQYF. The CDR3 bases are TGTGCCAGTAGTTCCGGACTAGCGGGAGGGATTGAATACGAGCAGTACTTC.

This clone was observed a handful of times. The chain carries TRBV19 and TRBJ1-1; a possible D gene is TRBD1 (5 bases). The CDR3 spans 11 residues. Trimming stripped 4 bases from V and 7 bases from J, with 7 bases between. Germline V gives CDR1 LNHDA, CDR2 SQIVND (reference sequence). The CDR3 protein is CASSTGVEAFF. The DNA of the CDR3 is TGTGCCAGTAGTACGGGGGTTGAAGCTTTCTTT.

The rearrangement links TRBV7-2 to TRBJ2-2; D might be TRBD2 (7 bases). The V end was cut by 2 bases, the J end by 5 bases, with 15 bases between. This CDR3 contains 16 residues. Germline CDR1 SGHTA, CDR2 FQGNSA. CDR3 loop: CASSLSTGGQTGELFF. Written as DNA, the CDR3 is TGTGCCAGCAGCTTATCGACGGGGGGACAAACCGGGGAGCTGTTTTTT.

This clone appeared a single time. The chain carries TRBV20-1 and TRBJ1-1; D call uncertain. Looked up from germline, CDR1 is DFQATT and CDR2 is SNEGSKA (reference sequence). This CDR3 spans 11 amino acids. Trimming shortened V by 0 bases and J by 9 bases, and 8 bases separated the two germline ends. This chain's CDR3 is CSARDVIKAFF. The CDR3 DNA sequence: TGCAGTGCTAGAGATGTCATCAAAGCTTTCTTT.

This chain uses TRBV15 with TRBJ2-2; TRBD1 matches at 7 bases. Germline V gene lookup returns CDR1 LNHNV and CDR2 YYDKDF (reference sequence). This CDR3 is 17 amino acids long. The junction had 10 bases not matched to a gene; V was cut back by 3 bases and J by 3 bases. CDR3 DNA: TGTGCCACCAGCAGTCCTAGGGGGCAAAAGGACACCGGGGAGCTGTTTTTT. It translates to CATSSPRGQKDTGELFF.

As for this clone: One end of the junction does not line up with germline, which may come from a read error. V and J are TRBV19 and TRBJ2-5; 10 nucleotides align to TRBD2. Germline V gene sequence: CDR1 LNHDA, CDR2 SQIVND (reference sequence). There are 15 residues in the CDR3. DNA of the CDR3: TGTGCCAGTAGTACCTCAAGCGGGGGGGAAGAGGCCCAGTACTTC. It specifies CASSTSSGGEEAQYF. Together with reference TRBV19 and TRBJ2-5, the CDR3 gives the full variable domain: DGGITQSPKYLFRKEGQNVTLSCEQNLNHDAMYWYRQDPGQGLRLIYYSQIVNDFQKGDIAEGYSVSREKKESFPLTVTSAQKNPTAFYLCASSTSSGGEEAQYFGPGTRLLVL.

This clone has only a few counts. The chain employs TRBV6-4 and TRBJ2-1; 7 positions agree with TRBD1. The germline CDR1 and CDR2 sequences are MRHNA and SNTAGT. The CDR3 loop spans 16 amino acids. Trimming took 0 bases from V and 3 from J; bases not matched to a gene: 5. The CDR3: CASSDSMSGGYNEQFF. The CDR3 DNA reads TGTGCCAGCAGTGACTCGATGTCAGGGGGCTACAATGAGCAGTTCTTC.

The J gene is TRBJ2-3, the V gene TRBV18, with D possibly TRBD2 on 6 matching bases. This CDR3 contains 14 residues. V was pared by 6 bases and J by 5 bases, with 15 bases between. Germline V gene data show CDR1 as KGHSH and CDR2 as LQKENI. CDR3 bases: TGTGCCAGCTCCCAAACAGGAGGGGAAGATACGCAGTATTTT. This translates into CASSQTGGEDTQYF.

The V gene is TRBV7-9, the J gene TRBJ1-3, with 7 bases lining up with TRBD1. CDR1 is SEHNR, CDR2 FQNEAQ, per germline (reference sequence). The CDR3 is made up of 14 amino acids. V lost 6 bases and J lost 4; bases outside the gene matches: 6. CDR3 nucleotide sequence: TGTGCCAGCAGTCGTGCGACAGGGGGAAACACCATATATTTT. Translated: CASSRATGGNTIYF. Drawing the rest from reference TRBV7-9 and TRBJ1-3, the complete variable domain is DTGVSQNPRHKITKRGQNVTFRCDPISEHNRLYWYRQTLGQGPEFLTYFQNEAQLEKSRLLSDRFSAERPKGSFSTLEIQRTEQGDSAMYLCASSRATGGNTIYFGEGSWLTVV.

V is TRBV2 and J is TRBJ1-5; maybe TRBD1 (6 bases). This CDR3 spans 15 amino acids. The V gene lost 6 bases and the J gene lost 1 base, with 13 bases spanning the gap. CDR1 and CDR2 from the germline V gene are SNHLY and FYNNEI. CDR3 loop: CASRAGQPSNQPQHF. The CDR3 DNA sequence: TGTGCCAGCAGAGCCGGACAGCCGAGCAATCAGCCCCAGCATTTT.

The rearrangement joins TRBV9 to TRBJ2-5; TRBD2 might be the D (6 bases). This CDR3 contains 13 residues. The germline gives CDR1 SGDLS, CDR2 YYNGEE. Trimming shortened V by 4 bases and J by 5 bases, and 12 bases separated the two germline ends. The CDR3 reads CASSRSGPETQYF. The DNA of the CDR3 is TGTGCCAGCAGCCGTAGCGGTCCCGAGACCCAGTACTTC.

This clone was picked up a small number of times. This sequence joins TRBV5-1 and TRBJ1-1; D is ambiguous. The CDR3 spans 18 residues. Germline V gives CDR1 SGHRS, CDR2 YFSETQ. V lost 0 bases and J 0 bases, leaving 18 bases between the germline ends. This CDR3 is CASSLDSNGRRMNTEAFF. Here the CDR3 DNA reads TGCGCCAGCAGCTTGGACAGTAACGGACGGAGGATGAACACTGAAGCTTTCTTT.

The genes are TRBV5-1 and TRBJ2-2, with TRBD2 identical over 8 bases. From germline, CDR1 is SGHRS and CDR2 YFSETQ. V gave up 3 bases and J gave up 6 bases; unmatched junction bases: 7. The CDR3 length is 15 residues. The CDR3 loop is CASSSTSGVSGELFF. CDR3 DNA sequence: TGCGCCAGCAGCTCTACTAGCGGAGTTTCCGGGGAGCTGTTTTTT. Full variable domain (rest looked up from reference TRBV5-1 and TRBJ2-2): KAGVTQTPRYLIKTRGQQVTLSCSPISGHRSVSWYQQTPGQGLQFLFEYFSETQRNKGNFPGRFSGRQFSNSRSEMNVSTLELGDSALYLCASSSTSGVSGELFFGEGSRLTVL.

V gene TRBV5-8 combines with J gene TRBJ1-5; a possible D gene is TRBD1 (5 bases). Germline CDR1 SGHTS, CDR2 YDEGEE. This CDR3 spans 18 amino acids. V lost 0 bases, J lost 4 bases, and 20 bases lay in between. The CDR3 reads CASSLVYGVAAGNQPQHF. The CDR3 nucleotides are TGTGCCAGCAGCTTGGTTTACGGTGTGGCGGCAGGGAATCAGCCCCAGCATTTT.

The chain carries TRBV4-3 and TRBJ2-3; D not certain. V lost 4 bases and J 4 bases, leaving 12 bases between the germline ends. The germline CDR1 and CDR2 sequences are LGHNA and YSLEER. The CDR3 runs to 14 residues. CDR3 in amino acids: CASSLARWADTQYF. The CDR3 nucleotides read TGCGCCAGCAGCCTAGCAAGGTGGGCAGATACGCAGTATTTT.

V gene TRBV18 combines with J gene TRBJ2-7; D might be TRBD1 (6 bases). Germline CDR1 and CDR2: KGHSH and LQKENI. Trimming took 1 base from V and 0 from J, leaving 16 bases between them. The CDR3 loop spans 17 amino acids. As DNA, the CDR3 is TGTGCCAGCTCACCACGATTGATTCAGGGGATCTCCTACGAGCAGTACTTC. Its translation is CASSPRLIQGISYEQYF.